The 4 T cell receptor beta chains below come from one sample, sequenced in a study of T-cell memory formation after mild COVID-19. Via MiXCR, TCRdb re-called the 5' RACE reads, giving one row per CDR3 protein. The data hold 250,000 to 300,000 distinct CDR3 sequences, with 15% to 20% observed a single time. Sequences were obtained from PBMCs or a T cell subset sorted from them (not recorded which). The receptor set was obtained from a man between 18 and 35 years old who had mild COVID-19 (a few samples of this study predate the infection). Cell type and time point are not known.

V gene TRBV6-2 or TRBV6-3 combines with J gene TRBJ2-1; 15 bases are shared with TRBD2. After removal of 9 bases from V and 2 bases from J, the junction contained 14 bases not matched to a gene. This CDR3 is built from 19 residues. Germline V gene lookup returns CDR1 MNHEY and CDR2 SVGEGT. The CDR3 protein is CASTQAGTSGGIAYNEQFF. CDR3 nucleotide sequence: TGTGCCAGTACCCAGGCCGGGACTAGCGGGGGGATCGCCTACAATGAGCAGTTCTTC.

J is TRBJ1-5 and V is TRBV5-1; unclear D gene. There are 15 residues in the CDR3. Trimming left V 4 bases short and J 0 bases short, with 11 bases between. Germline values: CDR1 SGHRS, CDR2 YFSETQ. CDR3 DNA: TGCGCCAGCAGCCCGGGAATGTTTAGCAATCAGCCCCAGCATTTT. This codes for CASSPGMFSNQPQHF.

This clonotype was detected once. This chain's CDR3 is CASARPGNQPQHF. The DNA for the CDR3 is TGTGCCAGCGCCAGGCCAGGCAATCAGCCCCAGCATTTT. This rearrangement joins TRBV2 to TRBJ1-5; D is unresolved. Trimming took 8 bases from V and 2 from J, leaving 10 bases between them. The V gene's germline CDR1 is SNHLY and CDR2 FYNNEI. This CDR3 is 13 amino acids long.

This clonotype was picked up a small number of times. The rearrangement uses TRBV6-1 and TRBJ1-1, with 12 bases lining up with TRBD1. Germline V CDR1 and CDR2: MNHNS, SASEGT. The trim removed 3 bases at V and 3 bases at J, leaving 8 bases unmatched. This CDR3 spans 17 amino acids. The CDR3 region has the DNA TGTGCCAGCAGTGATTCCCGGGACAGGGGGCGAGACACTGAAGCTTTCTTT. The encoded protein is CASSDSRDRGRDTEAFF.